The clone carrying this TCR beta chain was observed once. The sample comes from a study of blood T cell repertoires in COVID-19. Whole-study context: Italy, Spain and the United States were the sources of the convalescent and acute COVID-19 samples.

Assay: immunoSEQ multiplex PCR; the TCRdb copy retains only in-frame clones and omits some. The sample contains approximately 210,000 clones, around 88% of which appear only once. Germline V gene sequence: CDR1 SGHNT, CDR2 YYREEE (reference sequence). The CDR3 spans 14 residues. V lost 0 bases, J lost 6 bases, and 1 base stayed unmatched. Material: peripheral blood. This sequence originates from a man in his fifties or sixties with active or convalescent COVID-19. This chain uses TRBV5-4 with TRBJ2-1, with 9 positions matching TRBD1. The CDR3 DNA reads as TGTGCCAGCAGCTTGGGGACAGGGGTCAATGAGCAGTTCTTC. Protein: CASSLGTGVNEQFF.